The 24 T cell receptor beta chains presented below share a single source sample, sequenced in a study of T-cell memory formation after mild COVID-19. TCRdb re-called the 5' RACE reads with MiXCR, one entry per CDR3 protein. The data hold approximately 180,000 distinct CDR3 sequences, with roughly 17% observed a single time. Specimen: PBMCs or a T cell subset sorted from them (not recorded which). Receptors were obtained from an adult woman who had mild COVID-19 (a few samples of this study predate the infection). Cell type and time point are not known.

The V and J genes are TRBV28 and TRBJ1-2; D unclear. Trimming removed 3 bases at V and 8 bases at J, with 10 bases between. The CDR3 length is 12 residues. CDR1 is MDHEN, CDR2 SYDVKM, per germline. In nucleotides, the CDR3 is TGTGCCAGCAGTTTGGAAGCAGGCGGCTACACCTTC. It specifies CASSLEAGGYTF.

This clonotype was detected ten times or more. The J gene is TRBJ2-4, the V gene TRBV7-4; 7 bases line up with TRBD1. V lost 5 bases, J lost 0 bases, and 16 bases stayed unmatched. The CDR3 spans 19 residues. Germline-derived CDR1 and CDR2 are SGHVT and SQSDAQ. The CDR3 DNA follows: TGTGCCAGCAGCATATCGCCTCCCAGGGGGTACTTAGCCAAAAACATTCAGTACTTC. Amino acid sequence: CASSISPPRGYLAKNIQYF.

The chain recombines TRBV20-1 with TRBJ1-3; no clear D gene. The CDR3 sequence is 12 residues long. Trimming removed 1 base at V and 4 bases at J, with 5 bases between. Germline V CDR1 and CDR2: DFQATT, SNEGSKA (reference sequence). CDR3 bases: TGCAGTGCTAGAGCTGGAGGAAACACCATATATTTT. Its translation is CSARAGGNTIYF.

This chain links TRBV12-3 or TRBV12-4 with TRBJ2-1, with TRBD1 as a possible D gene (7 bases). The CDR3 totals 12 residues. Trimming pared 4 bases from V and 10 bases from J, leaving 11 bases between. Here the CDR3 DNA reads TGTGCCAGCAGTTCAGGGGGGCGGGAGCAGTTCTTC. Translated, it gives CASSSGGREQFF.

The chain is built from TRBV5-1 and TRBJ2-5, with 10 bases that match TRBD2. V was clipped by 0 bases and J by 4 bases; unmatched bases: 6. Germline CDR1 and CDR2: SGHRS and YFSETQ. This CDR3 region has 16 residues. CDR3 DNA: TGCGCCAGCAGCTTGGTGGTAGCGGGAGGAGGAGAGACCCAGTACTTC. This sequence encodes CASSLVVAGGGETQYF.

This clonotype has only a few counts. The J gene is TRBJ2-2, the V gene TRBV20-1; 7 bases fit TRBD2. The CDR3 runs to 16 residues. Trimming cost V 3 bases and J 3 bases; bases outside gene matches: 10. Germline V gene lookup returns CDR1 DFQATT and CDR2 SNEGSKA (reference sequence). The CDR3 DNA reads TGCAGTGCTAGGGGTCGATGGGGAGGGGACACCGGGGAGCTGTTTTTT. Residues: CSARGRWGGDTGELFF.

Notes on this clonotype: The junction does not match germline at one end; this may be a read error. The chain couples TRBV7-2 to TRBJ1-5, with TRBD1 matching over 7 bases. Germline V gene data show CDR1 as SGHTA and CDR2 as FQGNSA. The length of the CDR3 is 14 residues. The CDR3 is CASRRQGWNQHQHF. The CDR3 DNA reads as TGTGCCAGCAGGCGACAGGGATGGAATCAGCACCAGCATTTT. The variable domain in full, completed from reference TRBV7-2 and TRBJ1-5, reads GAGVSQSPSNKVTEKGKDVELRCDPISGHTALYWYRQSLGQGLEFLIYFQGNSAPDKSGLPSDRFSAERTGGSVSTLTIQRTQQEDSAVYLCASRRQGWNQHQHFGDGTRLSIL.

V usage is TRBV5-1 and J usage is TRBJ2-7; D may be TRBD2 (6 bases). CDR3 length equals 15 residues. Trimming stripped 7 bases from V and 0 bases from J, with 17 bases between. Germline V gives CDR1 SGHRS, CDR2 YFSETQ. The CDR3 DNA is TGCGCCAGCTTCCTGGGGCAGGGAGGCTCCTACGAGCAGTACTTC. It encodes CASFLGQGGSYEQYF.

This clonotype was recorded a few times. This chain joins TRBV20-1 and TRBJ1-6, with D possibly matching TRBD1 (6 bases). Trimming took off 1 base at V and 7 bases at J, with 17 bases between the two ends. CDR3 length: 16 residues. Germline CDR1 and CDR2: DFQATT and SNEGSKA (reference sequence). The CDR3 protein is CSARGLLDSFNSPLHF. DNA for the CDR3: TGCAGTGCTAGAGGCCTTCTGGACAGCTTCAATTCACCCCTCCACTTT.

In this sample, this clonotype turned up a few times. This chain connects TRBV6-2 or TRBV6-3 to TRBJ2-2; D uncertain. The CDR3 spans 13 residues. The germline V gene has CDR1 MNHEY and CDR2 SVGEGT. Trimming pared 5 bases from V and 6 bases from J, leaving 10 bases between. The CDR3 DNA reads TGTGCCAGCAGTGGTGACTTGCCCGGGGAGCTGTTTTTT. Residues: CASSGDLPGELFF.

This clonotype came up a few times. The CDR3, as DNA: TGTGCCAGCAGCCAAGATGGGGTAGGGGCCAACGTCCTGACTTTC. Protein product: CASSQDGVGANVLTF. The rearrangement uses TRBV4-2 and TRBJ2-6; D remains unclear. The CDR3 contains 15 residues. Between the trimmed V and J ends, which lost 0 bases and 4 bases, there was a span of 7 bases. Germline-derived CDR1 and CDR2 are LGHNA and YNFKEQ.

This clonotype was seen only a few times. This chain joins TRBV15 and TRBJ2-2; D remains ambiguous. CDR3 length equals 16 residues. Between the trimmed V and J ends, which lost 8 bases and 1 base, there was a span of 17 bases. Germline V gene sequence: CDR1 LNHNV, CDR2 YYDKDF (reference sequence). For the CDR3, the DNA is TGTGCCACCGCTCCATCGACAAGGTTGAACACCGGGGAGCTGTTTTTT. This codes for CATAPSTRLNTGELFF.

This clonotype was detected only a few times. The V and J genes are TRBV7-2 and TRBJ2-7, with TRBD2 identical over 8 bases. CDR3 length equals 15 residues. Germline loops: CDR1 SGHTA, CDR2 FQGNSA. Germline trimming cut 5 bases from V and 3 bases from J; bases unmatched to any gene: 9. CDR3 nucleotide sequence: TGTGCCAGCAGCCGCAGATGGACTAGCAACTACGAGCAGTACTTC. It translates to CASSRRWTSNYEQYF.

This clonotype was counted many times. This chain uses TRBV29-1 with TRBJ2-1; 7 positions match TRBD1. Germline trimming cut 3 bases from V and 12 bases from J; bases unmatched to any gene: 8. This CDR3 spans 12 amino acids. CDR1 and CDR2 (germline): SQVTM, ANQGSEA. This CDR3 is CSVDRQGLGQFF. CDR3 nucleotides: TGCAGCGTTGACAGACAGGGTCTGGGGCAGTTCTTC.

DNA for the CDR3: TGTGCCAGCAGCAAATTAAACCGGGACCGAGAGGCGACAGATACGCAGTATTTT. It translates to CASSKLNRDREATDTQYF. The chain employs TRBV21-1 and TRBJ2-3; the D call TRBD1 from the table was never checked on the DNA. TRBV21-1 represents a pseudogene. This CDR3 has 18 amino acids.

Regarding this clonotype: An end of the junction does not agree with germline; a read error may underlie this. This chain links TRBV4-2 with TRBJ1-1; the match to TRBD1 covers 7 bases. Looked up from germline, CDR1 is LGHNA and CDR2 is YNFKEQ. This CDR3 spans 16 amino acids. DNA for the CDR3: TGTGCCAGCAGGCAAGACCCGGGACAGTTGAACACTGAAGCTTTCTTT. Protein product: CASRQDPGQLNTEAFF.

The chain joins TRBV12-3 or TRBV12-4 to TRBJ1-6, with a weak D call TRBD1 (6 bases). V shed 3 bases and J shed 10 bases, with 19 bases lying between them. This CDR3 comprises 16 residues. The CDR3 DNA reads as TGTGCCAGCAGTTTCTCCGGGGGGGCTAGGAACTCACCCCTCCACTTT. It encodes CASSFSGGARNSPLHF.

In DNA form, the CDR3 reads TGTGCCATCAGCGGGTCTGGCCCGGCGGAGGAGGGCTACACCTTC. This codes for CAISGSGPAEEGYTF. The genes are TRBV10-3 and TRBJ1-2; D not resolved. This CDR3 is built from 15 residues. Germline V gene lookup returns CDR1 ENHRY and CDR2 SYGVKD. V lost 6 bases to trimming and J lost 8 bases, with 22 bases between them.

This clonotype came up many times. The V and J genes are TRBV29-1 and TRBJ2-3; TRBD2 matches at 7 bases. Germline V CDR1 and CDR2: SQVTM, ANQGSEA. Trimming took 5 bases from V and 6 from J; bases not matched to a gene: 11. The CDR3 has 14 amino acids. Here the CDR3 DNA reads TGCAGCGTTTCCCCATCGACTAGCTCCGATACGCAGTATTTT. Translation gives CSVSPSTSSDTQYF.

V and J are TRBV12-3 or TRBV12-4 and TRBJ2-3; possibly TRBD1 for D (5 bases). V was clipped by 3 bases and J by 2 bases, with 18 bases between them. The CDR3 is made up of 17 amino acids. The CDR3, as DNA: TGTGCCAGCAGTTTCCGTACAGGTGACCGACCCACAGATACGCAGTATTTT. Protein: CASSFRTGDRPTDTQYF.

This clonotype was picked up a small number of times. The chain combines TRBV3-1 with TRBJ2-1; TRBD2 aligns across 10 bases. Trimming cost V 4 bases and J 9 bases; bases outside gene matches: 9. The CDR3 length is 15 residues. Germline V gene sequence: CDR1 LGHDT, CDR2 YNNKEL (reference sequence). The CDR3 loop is CASSPPERGGVEQFF. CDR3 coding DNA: TGTGCCAGCAGCCCGCCCGAGCGGGGGGGCGTTGAGCAGTTCTTC.

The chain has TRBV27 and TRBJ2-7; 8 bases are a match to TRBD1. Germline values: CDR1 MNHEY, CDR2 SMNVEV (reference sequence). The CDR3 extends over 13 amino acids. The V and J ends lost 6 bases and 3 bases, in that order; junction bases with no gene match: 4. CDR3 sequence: CASRGQVSYEQYF. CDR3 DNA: TGTGCCAGCAGGGGACAGGTAAGCTACGAGCAGTACTTC.

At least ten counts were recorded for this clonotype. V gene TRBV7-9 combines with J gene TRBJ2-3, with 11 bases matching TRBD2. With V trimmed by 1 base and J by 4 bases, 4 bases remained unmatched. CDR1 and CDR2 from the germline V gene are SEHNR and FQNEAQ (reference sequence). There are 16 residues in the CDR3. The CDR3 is CASSLVLAGGSDTQYF. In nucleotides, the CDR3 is TGTGCCAGCAGCTTAGTTCTAGCGGGAGGTTCAGATACGCAGTATTTT.

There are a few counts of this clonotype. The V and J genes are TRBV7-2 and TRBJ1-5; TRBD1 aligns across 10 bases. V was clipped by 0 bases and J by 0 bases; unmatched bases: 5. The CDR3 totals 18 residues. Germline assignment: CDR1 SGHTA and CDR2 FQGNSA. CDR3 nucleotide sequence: TGTGCCAGCAGCTTAGCGTTGACAGGGGGCAATAGCAATCAGCCCCAGCATTTT. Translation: CASSLALTGGNSNQPQHF. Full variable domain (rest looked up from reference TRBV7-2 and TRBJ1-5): GAGVSQSPSNKVTEKGKDVELRCDPISGHTALYWYRQSLGQGLEFLIYFQGNSAPDKSGLPSDRFSAERTGGSVSTLTIQRTQQEDSAVYLCASSLALTGGNSNQPQHFGDGTRLSIL.